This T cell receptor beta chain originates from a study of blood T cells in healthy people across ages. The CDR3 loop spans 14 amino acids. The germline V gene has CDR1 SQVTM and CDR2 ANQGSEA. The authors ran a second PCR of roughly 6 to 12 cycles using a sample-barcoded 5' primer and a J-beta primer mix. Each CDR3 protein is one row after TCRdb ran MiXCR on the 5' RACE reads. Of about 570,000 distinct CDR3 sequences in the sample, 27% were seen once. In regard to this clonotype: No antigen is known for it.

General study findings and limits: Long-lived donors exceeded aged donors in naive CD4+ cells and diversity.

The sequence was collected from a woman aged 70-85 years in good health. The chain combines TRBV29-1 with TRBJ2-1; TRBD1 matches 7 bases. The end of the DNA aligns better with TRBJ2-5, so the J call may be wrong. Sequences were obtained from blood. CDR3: CSPIPGGARETQYF. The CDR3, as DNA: TGCAGCCCGATTCCAGGGGGAGCGCGGGAGACCCAGTACTTC.